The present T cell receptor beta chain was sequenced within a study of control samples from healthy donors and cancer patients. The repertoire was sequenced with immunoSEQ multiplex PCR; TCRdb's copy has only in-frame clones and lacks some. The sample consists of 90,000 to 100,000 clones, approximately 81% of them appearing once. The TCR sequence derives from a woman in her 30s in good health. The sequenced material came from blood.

The chain's CDR3 is CASSELTGDSPLHF. CDR3 bases: TGTGCCAGCAGTGAACTGACAGGGGATTCACCCCTCCACTTT. The chain couples TRBV6-1 to TRBJ1-6; TRBD1 aligns across 8 bases. CDR3 size: 14 residues. Germline V gene data show CDR1 as MNHNS and CDR2 as SASEGT. The junction had 2 bases not matched to a gene; V was cut back by 2 bases and J by 8 bases.